The 9 T cell receptor beta chains below were found in one sample sequenced in a study of cytomegalovirus exposure and HLA in healthy donors. Clones were sequenced by immunoSEQ multiplex PCR, and TCRdb holds only the in-frame ones, with some missing. The repertoire has 60,000 to 90,000 clones, about 82% of them found once; the top ten carry 2.5% to 3.5%. The sequencing input was PBMCs. These receptors came from a man younger than 40 in good health and CMV-seronegative.

The chain couples TRBV12-5 to TRBJ1-1, with D unclear. V lost 6 bases, J lost 3 bases, and 8 bases lay in between. This CDR3 is 12 amino acids long. CDR1 is LGHNT, CDR2 FRNRAP, per germline. CDR3 protein: CASGRDYTEAFF. The DNA of the CDR3 is TGTGCTAGTGGCCGGGATTACACTGAAGCTTTCTTT.

The chain is built from TRBV2 and TRBJ1-1; 10 nucleotides agree with TRBD1. Germline loops: CDR1 SNHLY, CDR2 FYNNEI. CDR3 size: 13 residues. V lost 6 bases and J lost 6; bases outside the gene matches: 4. The CDR3 sequence is CASRDRGLAEAFF. As DNA, the CDR3 is TGTGCCAGCAGAGACAGGGGGCTGGCTGAAGCTTTCTTT.

The chain joins TRBV6-5 to TRBJ2-1; 7 bases map to TRBD2. V shed 5 bases and J 7 bases; nucleotides not matched to a gene: 8. This CDR3 is 14 amino acids long. Germline values: CDR1 MNHEY, CDR2 SVGAGI. The CDR3 sequence: CASSLQRDGNEQFF. The CDR3 DNA reads as TGTGCCAGCAGTCTCCAGCGGGATGGGAATGAGCAGTTCTTC.

This rearrangement joins TRBV7-2 to TRBJ2-7; D call uncertain. The V gene's germline CDR1 is SGHTA and CDR2 FQGNSA. This CDR3 contains 14 residues. The V and J ends lost 8 bases and 3 bases respectively, with 17 bases between them. Here the CDR3 reads CASAPRRWDYEQYV. CDR3 nucleotides: TGTGCCAGCGCACCTCGCCGGTGGGACTACGAGCAGTACGTC.

This clone was recorded only once. J is TRBJ2-7 and V is TRBV10-3; D is possibly TRBD1 (6 bases). Germline V CDR1 and CDR2: ENHRY, SYGVKD. The CDR3 loop spans 15 amino acids. V dropped 4 bases and J dropped 4 bases, with 17 bases sitting between them. CDR3 sequence: CAISGGQLQGYEQYF. The CDR3 DNA is TGTGCCATCAGTGGTGGACAGTTGCAGGGGTACGAGCAGTACTTC.

The chain carries TRBV5-1 and TRBJ2-1, with TRBD2 identical over 8 bases. In germline, CDR1 is SGHRS, CDR2 YFSETQ. V was clipped by 0 bases and J by 7 bases; unmatched bases: 12. This CDR3 is 17 amino acids long. The CDR3 sequence is CASSLGLRTSLRNEQFF. The CDR3 DNA reads as TGCGCCAGCAGCTTGGGTTTGCGGACTAGCCTAAGGAATGAGCAGTTCTTC.

The rearrangement joins TRBV28 to TRBJ2-2, with 7 nucleotides matching TRBD1. The CDR3 is 14 residues long. Losses at the gene ends were 5 bases for V and 4 bases for J; bases not matched to a gene: 4. Germline CDR1 and CDR2: MDHEN and SYDVKM. CDR3 residues: CASSTTGFTGELFF. CDR3 coding DNA: TGTGCCAGCAGTACGACAGGGTTCACCGGGGAGCTGTTTTTT.

This sequence joins TRBV19 and TRBJ2-1; the match to TRBD2 covers 14 bases. V lost 1 base to trimming and J lost 13 bases; unmatched junction nucleotides: 9. The CDR3 is 16 amino acids. The germline gives CDR1 LNHDA, CDR2 SQIVND (reference sequence). The CDR3 protein is CASSIGWGTSGRHQFF. The CDR3 DNA follows: TGTGCCAGTAGTATAGGGTGGGGGACTAGCGGGAGACACCAGTTCTTC.

This clone has just one count. The chain is built from TRBV9 and TRBJ2-1; 9 bases map to TRBD1. CDR3 length: 14 amino acids. CDR1 and CDR2 (germline): SGDLS, YYNGEE. The J segment lost 8 bases and the V segment lost 1 base, leaving 4 bases of the junction unmatched. The CDR3 bases are TGTGCCAGCAGCGTATCGGGACAGGGCGATGAGCAGTTCTTC. Protein product: CASSVSGQGDEQFF.